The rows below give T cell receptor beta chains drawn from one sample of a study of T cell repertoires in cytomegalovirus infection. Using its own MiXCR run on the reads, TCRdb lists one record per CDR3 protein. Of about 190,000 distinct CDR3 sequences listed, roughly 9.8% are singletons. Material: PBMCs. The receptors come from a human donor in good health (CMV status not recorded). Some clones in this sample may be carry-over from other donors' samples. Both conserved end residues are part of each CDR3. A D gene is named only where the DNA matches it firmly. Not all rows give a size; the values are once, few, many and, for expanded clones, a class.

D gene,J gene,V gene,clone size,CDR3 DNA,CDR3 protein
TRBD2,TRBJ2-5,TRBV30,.,TGTGCCTGGAGTGACCCGGGGGGGCCCCAGTACTTC,CAWSDPGGPQYF
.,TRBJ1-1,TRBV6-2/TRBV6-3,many,TGTGCCAGCAGTTACGCACCGCCCAACACTGAAGCTTTCTTT,CASSYAPPNTEAFF
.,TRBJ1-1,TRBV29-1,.,TGCAGCGCTTTGGGGGTGCGGGCTATTATGAACACTGAAGCTTTCTTT,CSALGVRAIMNTEAFF
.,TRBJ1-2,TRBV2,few,TGTGCCAGCAGCCAGGGCCACTACACCTTC,CASSQGHYTF
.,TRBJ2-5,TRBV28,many,TGTGCCAGCAGGCCGAGGACGTCCCGAGAAGAGACCCAGTACTTC,CASRPRTSREETQYF
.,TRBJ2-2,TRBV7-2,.,TGTGCCAGCAGCCCCTTTAGGACAGCGAACACCGGGGAGCTGTTTTTT,CASSPFRTANTGELFF
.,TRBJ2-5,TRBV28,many,TGTGCCTATTCATCATCGGTCCGGGGACAAGAGACCCAGTACTTC,CAYSSSVRGQETQYF
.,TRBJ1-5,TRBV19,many,TGTGCCAGTAGTAGGGTGGTGGGATCTAGCAATCAGCCCCAGCATTTT,CASSRVVGSSNQPQHF
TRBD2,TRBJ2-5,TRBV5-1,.,TGCGCCAGCAGCTTGGCCGGGACTAACCAAGAGACCCAGTACTTC,CASSLAGTNQETQYF
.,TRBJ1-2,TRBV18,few,TGTGCCAGCTCACCAAAGGCAGGGTCGATGGAGTATGGCTACACCTTC,CASSPKAGSMEYGYTF
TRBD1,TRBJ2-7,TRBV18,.,TGTGCCAGCTCACCGTGGACAGGCCCCCTCGAGCAGTACTTC,CASSPWTGPLEQYF
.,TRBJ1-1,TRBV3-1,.,TGTGCCAGCAGCCAAGAGGGGTTGGCCACTGAAGCTTTCTTT,CASSQEGLATEAFF
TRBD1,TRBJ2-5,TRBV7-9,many,TGTGCCAGCAGCATACTCAGGGGGAAAGAGACCCAGTACTTC,CASSILRGKETQYF
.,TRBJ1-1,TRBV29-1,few,TGCAGCGTTGGTGCGTTTTTGAACACTGAAGCTTTCTTT,CSVGAFLNTEAFF
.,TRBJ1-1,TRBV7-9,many,TGTGCCAGCAGCTTAAGGACAGACGTCGGTTTCTTT,CASSLRTDVGFF
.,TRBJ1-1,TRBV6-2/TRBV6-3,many,TGTGCCAGCATTCGATCAGGGCTGAACACTGAAGCTTTCTTT,CASIRSGLNTEAFF
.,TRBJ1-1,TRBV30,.,TGTGCCTGGACCCGAAACACTGAAGCTTTCTTT,CAWTRNTEAFF
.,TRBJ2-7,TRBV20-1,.,TGCAGTGCTAGATCCGGTTCCGGGAACTCCTACGAGCAGTACTTC,CSARSGSGNSYEQYF
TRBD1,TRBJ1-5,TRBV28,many,TGTGCCAGCAGTTTACGGTTGCGGACAGGGGGCAATCAGCCCCAGCATTTT,CASSLRLRTGGNQPQHF
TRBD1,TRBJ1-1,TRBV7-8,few,TGTGCCAGCAGCACCGGGACAGGGGCCGGTTGGAACACTGAAGCTTTCTTT,CASSTGTGAGWNTEAFF
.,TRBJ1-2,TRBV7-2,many,TGTGCCAGCAGCTGGGGCCAGATCTATGGCTACACCTTC,CASSWGQIYGYTF
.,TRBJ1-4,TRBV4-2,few,TGTGCCAGCAGGGCACCCGGGGCAACTAATGAAAAACTGTTTTTT,CASRAPGATNEKLFF
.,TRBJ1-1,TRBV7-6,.,TGTGCCACAAGAGGGGTGAACACTGAAGCTTTCTTT,CATRGVNTEAFF
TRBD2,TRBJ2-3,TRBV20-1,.,TGCAGTGCTAGAGATACTAGCGGGAGCGGCACAGATACGCAGTATTTT,CSARDTSGSGTDTQYF
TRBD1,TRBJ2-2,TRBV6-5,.,TGTGCCAGCAGTTACGGACAGGGGGCCGGGGAGCTGTTTTTT,CASSYGQGAGELFF
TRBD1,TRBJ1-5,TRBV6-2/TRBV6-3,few,TGTGCCAGCACTCGGGACAGGGTAGGCAATCAGCCCCAGCATTTT,CASTRDRVGNQPQHF
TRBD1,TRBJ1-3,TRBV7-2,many,TGTGCCAGCAGCTTAGATACAGGGGTTGGAAACACCATATATTTT,CASSLDTGVGNTIYF
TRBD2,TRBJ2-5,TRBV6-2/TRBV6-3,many,TGTGCCAGCAGAGATCGACTAGCCCGGGAGACCCAGTACTTC,CASRDRLARETQYF
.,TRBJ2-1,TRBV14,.,TGTGCCAGCAGCCAAGATTTGGCTTCCTACAATGAGCAGTTCTTC,CASSQDLASYNEQFF
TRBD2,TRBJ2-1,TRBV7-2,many,TGTGCCAGCAGCAGGCCGGGACTAGCGGGAAATGAGCAGTTCTTC,CASSRPGLAGNEQFF
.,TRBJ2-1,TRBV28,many,TGTGCCAGCAGTCCCCCAGATGGCAGGGAAAAAAATGAGCAGTTCTTC,CASSPPDGREKNEQFF
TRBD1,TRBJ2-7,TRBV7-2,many,TGTGCCAGCAGCCAGGAGGGGACAGGGGGAAGAGAGCAGTACTTC,CASSQEGTGGREQYF